This T cell receptor beta chain was captured by sequencing in a study of shared clonotypes between healthy human individuals. General study findings and limits: Among non-shared clonotypes, generation probabilities were lower than among those shared by all four donors. Clonotype sharing across a handful of donors was observed for roughly 5% of naive CD4 clonotypes.

Data came from immunoSEQ multiplex PCR; TCRdb stores just in-frame clones and leaves some out. The data contain 2.3 million or so clones, more than 80% of them singletons. In regard to this clone: Its antigen is undetermined.

Splitting the CD4+ cells yielded a CD45RA+ naive subset and a CD45RA-negative memory subset. The CDR3 loop spans 14 amino acids. Germline CDR1 and CDR2: MNHNS and SASEGT. V was cut by 4 bases and J by 9 bases, with 19 bases left in between. The material sequenced was naive CD4+ T cells from PBMCs. As to subset: CD45RA+ positively selected. The receptor was isolated from a man aged 18 to 35 in good health. Some clones in this sample may be carry-over from other donors' samples. The chain couples TRBV6-1 to TRBJ2-7, with D maybe TRBD2 (5 bases). In DNA, the CDR3 is TGTGCCAGCAGTGGGAGGTTTCCCGCGGGCGGGCAGTACTTC. This gives the protein CASSGRFPAGGQYF.